This T cell receptor beta chain was identified during a study of blood T cells in healthy people across ages. Using a J-beta primer mix together with a sample-barcoded 5' primer, a second PCR was run for about 6 to 12 cycles. TCRdb ran MiXCR on the 5' RACE reads and lists one entry per CDR3 protein. The sample has 1.5 million to 2 million distinct CDR3 sequences, 28% seen once. This clonotype has just a few counts. Its target is not known. Germline trimming cut 5 bases from V and 5 bases from J; bases unmatched to any gene: 5. Per the germline V gene, CDR1 is SSHAT and CDR2 is FNYEAQ (reference sequence). The CDR3 loop spans 14 amino acids. Overall study findings and caveats: Investigators viewed diversity estimates from one million T cells as underestimates, the study reported. The recorded TCR beta diversity per million T cells decreased in a roughly linear manner with age.

The chain carries TRBV7-7 and TRBJ2-3; 9 positions match TRBD1. The sequenced sample was blood. The TCR originated in a young woman in good health. CDR3 loop: CASSLQGAEDTQYF. CDR3 bases: TGTGCCAGCAGCCTACAGGGGGCGGAAGATACGCAGTATTTT.